The sequence of this TCR beta chain was determined in a study of graft-versus-host responses after intestinal transplantation. Background on the study: Every recipient underwent anti-thymocyte globulin induction, then tacrolimus and steroids for about three years. Overall study results and limits: Graft-versus-host to host-versus-graft clonal ratios in allografts were high in patients with graft-donor T cell macrochimerism.

V dropped 2 bases and J dropped 2 bases, with 7 bases sitting between them. Germline-derived CDR1 and CDR2 are MNHEY and SVGAGI. The CDR3 extends over 13 amino acids. The method was immunoSEQ multiplex PCR; TCRdb's version includes in-frame clones alone and lacks a portion of them. Of 10,000 to 15,000 clones listed, roughly 93% were seen once; the top ten hold around 20%. To note about this clone: Antigen unknown.

The V and J genes are TRBV6-5 and TRBJ2-7, with unresolved D. The receptor's source is a human patient who received an intestinal transplant, so some T cells may come from the graft donor. The material was PBMCs, obtained around 110 days after intestinal transplant. The CDR3 here is CASSYGGTYEQYF. The CDR3 DNA is TGTGCCAGCAGTTACGGCGGAACCTACGAGCAGTACTTC.